Given below is one TCR beta chain in context. The sample is drawn from a study of blood T cell repertoires in COVID-19. Across the study: Samples of COVID-19 (acute and convalescent) were obtained from the United States, Italy and Spain.

Per the original data handling: Amplifying reference gene primers gave estimates of nucleated cell counts. TCRdb keeps only in-frame clones here, not all; method: immunoSEQ multiplex PCR. Clone size and V and J calls were adopted from that table, with D and trimming inferred from the DNA. Here the sample spans 120,000 or so clones, about 81% being singletons. The source is a woman between 50 and 59 years old with acute or convalescent COVID-19. Sequencing input: peripheral blood.

The CDR3 region is CSVEGTTYEQYF. The DNA of the CDR3 is TGCAGCGTTGAAGGGACTACTTACGAGCAGTACTTC. The chain carries TRBV29-1 and TRBJ2-7, with D maybe TRBD2 (6 bases). V shed 1 base and J shed 4 bases, with 8 bases lying between them. From germline, CDR1 is SQVTM and CDR2 ANQGSEA. The CDR3 runs 12 residues.